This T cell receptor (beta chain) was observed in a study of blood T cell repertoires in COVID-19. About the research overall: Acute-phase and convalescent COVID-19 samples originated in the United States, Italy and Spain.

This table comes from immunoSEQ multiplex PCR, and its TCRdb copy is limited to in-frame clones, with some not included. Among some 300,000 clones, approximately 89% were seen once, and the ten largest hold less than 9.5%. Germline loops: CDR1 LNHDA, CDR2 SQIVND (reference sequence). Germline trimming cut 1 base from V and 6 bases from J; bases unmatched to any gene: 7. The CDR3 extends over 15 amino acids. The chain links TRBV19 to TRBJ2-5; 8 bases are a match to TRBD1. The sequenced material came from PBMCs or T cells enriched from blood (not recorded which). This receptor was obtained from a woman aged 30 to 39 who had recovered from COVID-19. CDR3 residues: CASSIGGRGRQTQYF. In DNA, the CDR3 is TGTGCCAGTAGTATAGGTGGCAGGGGGCGACAGACCCAGTACTTC.